Detailed here is one T cell receptor beta chain. Authors' analysis steps: How many nucleated cells were present was estimated from reference gene primer amplification. The table came from immunoSEQ multiplex PCR; TCRdb's copy has only in-frame clones and leaves some out. That table furnishes V, J and clone size, whereas the DNA furnished D and trimming. The sample lists about 140,000 clones; about nine tenths were seen once. This sample stems from a study of blood T cell repertoires in COVID-19. Across the whole study: PBMCs, B-cell-depleted T cells, or T cells provided the cDNA or gDNA that made up the material.

The CDR3 has 14 amino acids. Deletions cut 0 bases from V and 2 bases from J, with 7 bases between. Germline CDR1 SGHTA, CDR2 FQGTGA. The clonotype originates from a man aged 50-60 years with active or convalescent COVID-19. J is TRBJ1-2 and V is TRBV7-3; D call uncertain. Sequencing was performed on peripheral blood. CDR3 sequence: CASSLTSGNYGYTF. As DNA, the CDR3 is TGTGCCAGCAGCTTAACCTCGGGAAACTATGGCTACACCTTC.